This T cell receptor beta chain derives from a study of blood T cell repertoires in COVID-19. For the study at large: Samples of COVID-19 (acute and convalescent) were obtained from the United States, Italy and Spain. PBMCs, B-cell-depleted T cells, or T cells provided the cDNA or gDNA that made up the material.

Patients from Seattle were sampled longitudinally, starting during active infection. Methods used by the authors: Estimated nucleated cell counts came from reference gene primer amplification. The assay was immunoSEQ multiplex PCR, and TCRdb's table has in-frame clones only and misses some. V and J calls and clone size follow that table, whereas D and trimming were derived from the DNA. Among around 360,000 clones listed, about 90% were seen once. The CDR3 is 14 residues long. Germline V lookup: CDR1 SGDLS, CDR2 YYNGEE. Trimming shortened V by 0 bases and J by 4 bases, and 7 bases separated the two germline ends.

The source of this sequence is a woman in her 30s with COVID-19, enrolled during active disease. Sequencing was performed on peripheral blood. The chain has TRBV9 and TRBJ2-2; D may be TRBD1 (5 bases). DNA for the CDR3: TGTGCCAGCAGCGTAGAGGGGCTCACCGGGGAGCTGTTTTTT. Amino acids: CASSVEGLTGELFF.